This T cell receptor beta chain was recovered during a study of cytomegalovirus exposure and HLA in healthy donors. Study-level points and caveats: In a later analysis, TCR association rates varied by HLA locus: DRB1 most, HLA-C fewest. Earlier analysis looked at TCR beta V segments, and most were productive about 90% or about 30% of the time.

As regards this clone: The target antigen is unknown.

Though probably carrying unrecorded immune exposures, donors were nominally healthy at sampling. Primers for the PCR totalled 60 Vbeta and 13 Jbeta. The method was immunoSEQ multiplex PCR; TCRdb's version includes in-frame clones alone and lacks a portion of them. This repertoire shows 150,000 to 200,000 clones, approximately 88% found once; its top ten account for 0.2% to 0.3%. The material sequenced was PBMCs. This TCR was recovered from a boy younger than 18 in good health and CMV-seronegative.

The CDR3 protein is CASSRQGANLYGYTF. CDR3 in DNA: TGTGCCAGCAGTCGGCAGGGGGCCAACCTCTATGGCTACACCTTC. The chain employs TRBV6-6 and TRBJ1-2, with 8 bases matching TRBD1. The length of the CDR3 is 15 residues. The V segment lost 5 bases and the J segment 4 bases; nucleotides outside the gene matches: 9. Germline V CDR1 and CDR2: MNHNY, SVGAGI (reference sequence).